What follows are 2 T cell receptor beta chains derived from one specimen sequenced in a study of blood T cells in healthy people across ages (dated by TCRdb to between 2015 and 2017). Preparation of the library involved 5' RACE. The sample was run on an Illumina HiSeq 2500. The second PCR ran for roughly 7 to 11 cycles and used a J-beta primer mix along with a sample-barcoded 5' primer. TCRdb handled the public reads itself, with Q25 trimming in fastp and clone calling in MiXCR, and kept productive beta chains. Rows with one shared CDR3 protein collapse into an entry with the most common genes and DNA. This sample is represented by 540,000 or so distinct CDR3 sequences; approximately 27% of them were singletons. 18% of the sample comes from the top ten. Sample: blood. Receptors were obtained from an older woman in good health.

This clonotype occurred many times. The rearrangement uses TRBV6-2 or TRBV6-3 and TRBJ2-1, with TRBD2 as a possible D gene (5 bases). CDR3 size: 14 residues. CDR1 and CDR2 (germline): MNHEY, SVGEGT. V was clipped by 0 bases and J by 2 bases, with 5 bases between them. CDR3 amino acids: CASSYSGAYNEQFF. The CDR3 bases are TGTGCCAGCAGTTACTCCGGGGCCTACAATGAGCAGTTCTTC.

The sample holds a few counts of this clonotype. The chain is built from TRBV2 and TRBJ1-2; D not resolved. The CDR3 runs 14 residues. CDR1 is SNHLY and CDR2 is FYNNEI in the germline V gene. The V gene lost 10 bases and the J gene lost 0 bases, with 15 bases spanning the gap. CDR3 sequence reads: CATPRRETNYGYTF. Written as DNA, the CDR3 is TGTGCCACCCCACGGAGAGAGACTAACTATGGCTACACCTTC.